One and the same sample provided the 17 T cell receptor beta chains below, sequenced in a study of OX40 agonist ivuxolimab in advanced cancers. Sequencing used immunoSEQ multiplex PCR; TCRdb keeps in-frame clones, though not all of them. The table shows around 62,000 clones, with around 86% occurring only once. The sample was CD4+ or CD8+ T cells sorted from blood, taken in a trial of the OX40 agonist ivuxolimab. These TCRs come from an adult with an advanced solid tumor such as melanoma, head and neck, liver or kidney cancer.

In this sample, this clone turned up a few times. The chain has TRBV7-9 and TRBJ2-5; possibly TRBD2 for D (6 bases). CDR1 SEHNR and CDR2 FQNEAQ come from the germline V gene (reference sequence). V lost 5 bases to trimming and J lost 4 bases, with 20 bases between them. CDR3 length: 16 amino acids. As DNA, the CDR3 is TGTGCCAGCAGCCCCACGAGGGCGGTCGGGGGAGAGACCCAGTACTTC. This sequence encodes CASSPTRAVGGETQYF.

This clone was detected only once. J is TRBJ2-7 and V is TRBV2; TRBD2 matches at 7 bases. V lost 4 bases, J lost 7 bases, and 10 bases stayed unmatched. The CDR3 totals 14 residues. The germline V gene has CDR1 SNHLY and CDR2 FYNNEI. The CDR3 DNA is TGTGCCAGCAGTGTAAACGGTCTCGGGGGGGAGCAGTACTTC. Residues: CASSVNGLGGEQYF.

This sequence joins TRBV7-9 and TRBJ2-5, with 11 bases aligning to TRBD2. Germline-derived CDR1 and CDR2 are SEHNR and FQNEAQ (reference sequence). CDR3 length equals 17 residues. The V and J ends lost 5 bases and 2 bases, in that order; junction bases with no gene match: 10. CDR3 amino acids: CASSPGLLAGGQETQYF. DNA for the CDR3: TGTGCCAGCAGCCCGGGCCTCCTAGCGGGGGGTCAAGAGACCCAGTACTTC.

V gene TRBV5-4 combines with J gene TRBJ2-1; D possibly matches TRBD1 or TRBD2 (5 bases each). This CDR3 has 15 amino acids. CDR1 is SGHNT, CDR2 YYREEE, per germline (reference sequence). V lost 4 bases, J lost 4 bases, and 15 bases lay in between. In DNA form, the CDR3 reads TGTGCCAGCAGCCCACGGGACCACGAATACAATGAGCAGTTCTTC. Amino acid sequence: CASSPRDHEYNEQFF. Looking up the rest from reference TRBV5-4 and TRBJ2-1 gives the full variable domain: ETGVTQSPTHLIKTRGQQVTLRCSSQSGHNTVSWYQQALGQGPQFIFQYYREEENGRGNFPPRFSGLQFPNYSSELNVNALELDDSALYLCASSPRDHEYNEQFFGPGTRLTVL.

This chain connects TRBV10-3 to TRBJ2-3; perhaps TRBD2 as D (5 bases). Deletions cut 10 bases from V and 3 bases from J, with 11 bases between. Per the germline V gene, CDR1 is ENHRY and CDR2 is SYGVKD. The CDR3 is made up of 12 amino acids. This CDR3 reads CATRTGTDTQYF. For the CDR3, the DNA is TGTGCCACTCGGACGGGGACAGATACGCAGTATTTT.

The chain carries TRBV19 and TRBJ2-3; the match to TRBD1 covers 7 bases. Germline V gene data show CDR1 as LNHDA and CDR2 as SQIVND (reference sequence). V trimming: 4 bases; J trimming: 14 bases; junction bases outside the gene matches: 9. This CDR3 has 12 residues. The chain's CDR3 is CASSTRQGGWYF. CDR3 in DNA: TGTGCCAGTAGTACTCGACAGGGTGGCTGGTATTTT. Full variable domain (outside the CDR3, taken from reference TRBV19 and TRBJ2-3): DGGITQSPKYLFRKEGQNVTLSCEQNLNHDAMYWYRQDPGQGLRLIYYSQIVNDFQKGDIAEGYSVSREKKESFPLTVTSAQKNPTAFYLCASSTRQGGWYFGPGTRLTVL.

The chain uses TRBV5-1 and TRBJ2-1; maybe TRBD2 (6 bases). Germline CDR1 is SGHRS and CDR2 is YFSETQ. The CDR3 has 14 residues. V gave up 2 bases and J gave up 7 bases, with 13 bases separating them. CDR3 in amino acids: CASSFDGRENEQFF. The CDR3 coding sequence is TGCGCCAGCAGCTTTGACGGACGGGAGAATGAGCAGTTCTTC.

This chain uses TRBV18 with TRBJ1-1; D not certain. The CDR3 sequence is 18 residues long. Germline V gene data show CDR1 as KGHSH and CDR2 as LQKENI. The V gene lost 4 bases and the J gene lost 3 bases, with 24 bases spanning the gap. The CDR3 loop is CASSLLIRERIGDTEAFF. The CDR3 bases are TGTGCCAGCTCACTACTTATCCGAGAGCGGATTGGCGACACTGAAGCTTTCTTT.

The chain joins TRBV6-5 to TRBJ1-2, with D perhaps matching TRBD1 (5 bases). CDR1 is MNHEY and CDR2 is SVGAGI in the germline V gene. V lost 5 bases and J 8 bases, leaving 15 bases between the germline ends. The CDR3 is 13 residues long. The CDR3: CASSIGAREGYTF. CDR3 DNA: TGTGCCAGCAGTATCGGGGCACGCGAGGGCTACACCTTC.

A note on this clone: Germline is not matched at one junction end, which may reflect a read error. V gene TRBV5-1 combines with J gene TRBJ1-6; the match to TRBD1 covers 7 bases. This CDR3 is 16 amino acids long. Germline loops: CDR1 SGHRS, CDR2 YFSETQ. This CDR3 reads CANSLEGDSRYSPLHF. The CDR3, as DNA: TGCGCCAACAGCTTGGAGGGGGACAGTCGGTATTCACCCCTCCACTTT.

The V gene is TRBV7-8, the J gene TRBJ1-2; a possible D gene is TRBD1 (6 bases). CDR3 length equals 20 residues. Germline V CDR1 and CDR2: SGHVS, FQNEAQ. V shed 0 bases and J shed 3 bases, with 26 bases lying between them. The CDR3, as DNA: TGTGCCAGCAGCTTAGCGGCGGGGGGCGGGCAGGGGAACCGCTACTATGGCTACACCTTC. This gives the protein CASSLAAGGGQGNRYYGYTF. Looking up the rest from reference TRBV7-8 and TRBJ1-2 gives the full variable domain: GAGVSQSPRYKVAKRGQDVALRCDPISGHVSLFWYQQALGQGPEFLTYFQNEAQLDKSGLPSDRFFAERPEGSVSTLKIQRTQQEDSAVYLCASSLAAGGGQGNRYYGYTFGSGTRLTVV.

The CDR3, as DNA: TGTGCCAGCAGTGATAGACTTTTCACAGATACGCAGTATTTT. It translates to CASSDRLFTDTQYF. The V gene is TRBV2, the J gene TRBJ2-3; D is unclear. Trimming left V 3 bases short and J 2 bases short, with 9 bases between. Germline lookup yields CDR1 SNHLY and CDR2 FYNNEI. The CDR3 totals 14 residues.

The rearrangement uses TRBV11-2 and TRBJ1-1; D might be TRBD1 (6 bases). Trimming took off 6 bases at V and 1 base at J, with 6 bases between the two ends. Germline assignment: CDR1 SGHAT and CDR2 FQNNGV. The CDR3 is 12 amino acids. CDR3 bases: TGTGCCAGCAGACAGGGGAACACTGAAGCTTTCTTT. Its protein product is CASRQGNTEAFF.

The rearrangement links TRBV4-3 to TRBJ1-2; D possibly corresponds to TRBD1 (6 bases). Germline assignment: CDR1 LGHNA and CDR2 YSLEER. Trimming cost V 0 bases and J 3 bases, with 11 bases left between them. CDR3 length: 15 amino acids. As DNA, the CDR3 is TGCGCCAGCAGCCAAGATCACAGGGAGCACTATGGCTACACCTTC. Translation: CASSQDHREHYGYTF.

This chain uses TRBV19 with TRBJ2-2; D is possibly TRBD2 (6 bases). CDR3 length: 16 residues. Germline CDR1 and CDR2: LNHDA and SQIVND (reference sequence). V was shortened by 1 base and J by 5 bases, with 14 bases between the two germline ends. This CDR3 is CASSIVRGEVTGELFF. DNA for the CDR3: TGTGCCAGTAGTATAGTTAGAGGGGAGGTGACCGGGGAGCTGTTTTTT. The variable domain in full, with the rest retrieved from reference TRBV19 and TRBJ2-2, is DGGITQSPKYLFRKEGQNVTLSCEQNLNHDAMYWYRQDPGQGLRLIYYSQIVNDFQKGDIAEGYSVSREKKESFPLTVTSAQKNPTAFYLCASSIVRGEVTGELFFGEGSRLTVL.

The CDR3 loop reads CASSLDGARANEKLFF. The DNA of the CDR3 is TGTGCCAGCAGCTTGGATGGGGCTCGGGCTAATGAAAAACTGTTTTTT. The gene calls are TRBV5-6 and TRBJ1-4; D perhaps matches TRBD1 (5 bases). From germline, CDR1 is SGHDT and CDR2 YYEEEE. The CDR3 length is 16 residues. V dropped 0 bases and J dropped 3 bases, with 12 bases sitting between them.

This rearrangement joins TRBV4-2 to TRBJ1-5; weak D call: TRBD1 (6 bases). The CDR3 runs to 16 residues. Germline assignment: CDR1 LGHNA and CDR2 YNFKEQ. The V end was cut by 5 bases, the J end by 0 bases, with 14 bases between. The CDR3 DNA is TGTGCCAGCAGCTCCCTGTGGACAGATAGCAATCAGCCCCAGCATTTT. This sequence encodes CASSSLWTDSNQPQHF.